Listed below are T cell receptor beta chains from one sample, sequenced in a study of human T cells and chemical hapten exposure. Using its own MiXCR run on the RACE reads, TCRdb lists one record per CDR3 protein. The sample shows under 450,000 distinct CDR3 sequences, just under 6.5% of them seen only once. Sample: whole blood, taken in connection with sensitization to the hapten diphenylcyclopropenone (DPC). These receptors were taken from a woman between 18 and 29 years old with alopecia areata. Some clones in this sample may be carry-over from other donors' samples. CDR3s leave out the opening cysteine and the closing phenylalanine or tryptophan.

>TRBJ1-6|TRBV12-3/TRBV12-4
ASSLIGAPLH
>TRBJ2-2|TRBV2
ASSRTATNTGELF
>TRBJ1-3|TRBV12-3/TRBV12-4
ASRSGTGGNTIY
>TRBJ1-1|TRBV29-1
SAEARGGTNTEAF
>TRBJ1-3|TRBV3-1
ASSPPMGVGNTIY
>TRBJ1-2|TRBV7-2
ASSLEIGVAAYGYT
>TRBJ2-1|TRBV7-8
ASSLDRQGGNEQF
>TRBJ1-3|TRBV7-9
ASSAPRNTIY
>TRBJ2-3|TRBV14
ASSPWDISTDTQY
>TRBJ2-3|TRBV4-3
ASSRIETDTDTQY